This TCR beta chain was found in a study of blood T cells in healthy people across ages. Together with a sample-barcoded 5' primer, a J-beta primer mix was included in a second PCR lasting about 6 to 11 cycles. TCRdb processed the 5' RACE reads anew with MiXCR; each CDR3 protein has one entry. The sample has about 730,000 distinct CDR3 sequences, approximately 43% seen once. Remarks on this clonotype: Its antigen is currently unknown.

CDR1 and CDR2 (germline): SGHTA, FQGNSA. Trimming took 1 base from V and 4 from J; bases not matched to a gene: 3. The CDR3 is 14 amino acids. Study-wide results and caveats: Fewer expanded clones and more diversity marked long-lived versus aged donors.

The sample was blood. V gene TRBV7-2 combines with J gene TRBJ2-7, with 8 nucleotides matching TRBD1. This sequence was found in a woman aged 55 to 70 in good health. This CDR3 reads CASSLGRGLYEQYF. Written as DNA, the CDR3 is TGTGCCAGCAGCTTAGGCAGGGGGCTGTACGAGCAGTACTTC. The full variable domain, with the rest looked up from reference TRBV7-2 and TRBJ2-7, is GAGVSQSPSNKVTEKGKDVELRCDPISGHTALYWYRQSLGQGLEFLIYFQGNSAPDKSGLPSDRFSAERTGGSVSTLTIQRTQQEDSAVYLCASSLGRGLYEQYFGPGTRLTVT.